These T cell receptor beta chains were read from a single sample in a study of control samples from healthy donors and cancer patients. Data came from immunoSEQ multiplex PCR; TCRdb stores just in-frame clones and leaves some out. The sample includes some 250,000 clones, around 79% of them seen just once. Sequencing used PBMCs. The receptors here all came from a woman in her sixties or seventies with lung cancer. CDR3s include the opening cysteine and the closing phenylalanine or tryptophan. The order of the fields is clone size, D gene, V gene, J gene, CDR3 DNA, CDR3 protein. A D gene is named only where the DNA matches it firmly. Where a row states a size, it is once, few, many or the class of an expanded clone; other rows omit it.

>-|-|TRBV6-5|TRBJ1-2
TGTGCCAGCAGCGCGACACGCTATGGCTACACCTTC
CASSATRYGYTF
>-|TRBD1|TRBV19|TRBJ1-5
TGTGCCAGTAGTTCCTATCACTCGACAGGGGGCAATCAGCCCCAGCATTTT
CASSSYHSTGGNQPQHF
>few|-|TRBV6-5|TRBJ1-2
TGTGCCAGCAAGGGGACCAACTATGGCTACACCTTC
CASKGTNYGYTF
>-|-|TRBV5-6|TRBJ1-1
TGTGCCAGCAGCTTGGTGAGGGCTGAAGCTTTCTTT
CASSLVRAEAFF
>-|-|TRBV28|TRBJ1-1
TGTGCCAGCAGTCTCGCCGGACAGCTGATTGAAGCTTTCTTT
CASSLAGQLIEAFF
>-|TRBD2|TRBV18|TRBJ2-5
TGTGCCAGCTCGGAAATTAGCGGGGAAGAGACCCAGTACTTC
CASSEISGEETQYF
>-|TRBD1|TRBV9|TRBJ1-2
TGTGCCAGCAGCGCCTACAGGGGCATCTATGGCTACACCTTC
CASSAYRGIYGYTF
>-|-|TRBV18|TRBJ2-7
TGTGCCAGCTCCCCTCGGGACGAGCAGTACTTC
CASSPRDEQYF
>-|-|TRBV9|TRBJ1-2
TGTGCCAGCAGCGGCCACAGTGCTCGTAGCTATGGCTACACCTTC
CASSGHSARSYGYTF
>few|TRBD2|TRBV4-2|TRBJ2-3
TGTGCCAGCAGCCACGACGCACCCGGACTAGGCATCACAGATACGCAGTATTTT
CASSHDAPGLGITDTQYF
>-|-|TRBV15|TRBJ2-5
TGTGCCACCAGCAGAGATTCGATACCCCAAGAGACCCAGTACTTC
CATSRDSIPQETQYF
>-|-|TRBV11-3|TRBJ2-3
TGTGCCAGCAGCTTAGGCGGAGCGGATATCACAGATACGCAGTATTTT
CASSLGGADITDTQYF
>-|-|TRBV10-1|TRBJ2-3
TGCGCCAGCAGTGAGTCAGGTGCTGGGGTCGATACGCAGTATTTT
CASSESGAGVDTQYF
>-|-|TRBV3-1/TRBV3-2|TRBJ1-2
TGTGCCAGCAGCCAACAGACAGCTAACTATGGCTACACCTTC
CASSQQTANYGYTF
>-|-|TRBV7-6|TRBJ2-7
TGTGCCAGCAGCTCCCGGACCGGTGAAGTTTACGAGCAGTACTTC
CASSSRTGEVYEQYF
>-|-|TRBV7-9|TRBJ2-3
TGTGCCAGCAGCTCCCTCGGAGATACGCAGTATTTT
CASSSLGDTQYF
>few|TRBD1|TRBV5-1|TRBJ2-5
TGCGCCAGCAGCTGGGGACAGATACATCGAGAGACCCAGTACTTC
CASSWGQIHRETQYF
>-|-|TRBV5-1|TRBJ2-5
TGCGCCAGCAGCCCGGGGACACAACAAGAGACCCAGTACTTC
CASSPGTQQETQYF
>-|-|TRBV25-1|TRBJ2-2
TGTGCCAGCATCCAGGGTGCCACCGGGGAGCTGTTTTTT
CASIQGATGELFF
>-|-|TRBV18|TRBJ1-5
TGTGCCAGCTCAGAAGTAGGTCAGCCCCAGCATTTT
CASSEVGQPQHF
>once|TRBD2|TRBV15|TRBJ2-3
TGTGCCACCAGCAGACAACGGGGTCTAGCGGGGAGCACAGATACGCAGTATTTT
CATSRQRGLAGSTDTQYF
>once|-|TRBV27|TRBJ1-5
TGTGCCAGCAGTTTATCGAGAGGGTTGGGGCAGCCCCAGCATTTT
CASSLSRGLGQPQHF
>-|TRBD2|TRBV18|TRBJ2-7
TGTGCCAGCTCACCACGGGAGCGGGGGGTCGCCGAGCAGTACTTC
CASSPRERGVAEQYF
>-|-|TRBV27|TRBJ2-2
TGTGCCAGCGGGAGCGGACAGATCACCGGGGAGCTGTTTTTT
CASGSGQITGELFF
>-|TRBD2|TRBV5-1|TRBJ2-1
TGCGCCAGCAGCCCTGACCCGGGACTAGCGGGAGGTAATGAGCAGTTCTTC
CASSPDPGLAGGNEQFF
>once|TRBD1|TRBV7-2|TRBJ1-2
TGTGCCAGCAGCTCGGGACAGGGGGTAGAGGGCTACACCTTC
CASSSGQGVEGYTF